This is a list of T cell receptor beta chains from one sample in a study of identical twins. A single record per CDR3 protein comes from TCRdb applying MiXCR to the 5' RACE reads. The top ten hold over 0.25% of the sample, which has 1.5 million to 2 million distinct CDR3 sequences, about 31% seen once. The source material was cord blood. These receptors all stem from a newborn girl in good health. The CDR3 runs from the conserved cysteine through the conserved F or W. D genes are given only for firm matches. A row's size may be missing; if present it is once, few, many or a size class.

TRBD1,TRBV10-2,.,TRBJ1-2,TGCGCCAGCACGCGGTGGGGACAGGGGAGGAACTATGGCTACACCTTC,CASTRWGQGRNYGYTF
.,TRBV7-2,.,TRBJ1-2,TGTGCCAGCAGCTTCTCGACAGCCAGCCAAACCCCCTATGGCTACACCTTC,CASSFSTASQTPYGYTF
.,TRBV24-1,.,TRBJ2-5,TGTGCCACCAGTGATTCAAAGACGGGGACCCAGTACTTC,CATSDSKTGTQYF
.,TRBV7-6,few,TRBJ2-3,TGTGCCAGCAGCCCCTTCCCTACTCGCGGGGATTTGGGAGATACGCAGTATTTT,CASSPFPTRGDLGDTQYF
.,TRBV4-2,.,TRBJ2-1,TGTGCCAGCAGCCAAGTCCAGGGATACAATGAGCAGTTCTTC,CASSQVQGYNEQFF
TRBD2,TRBV12-3/TRBV12-4,many,TRBJ2-5,TGTGCCAGCAGTACCTTTCTAGCGGGAGAAGAGACCCAGTACTTC,CASSTFLAGEETQYF
TRBD2,TRBV7-2,.,TRBJ2-1,TGTGCCAGCAGCTTAGTTAGTAGCGGGGGCCCCGTACTCAGTGAGCAGTTCTTC,CASSLVSSGGPVLSEQFF
TRBD1,TRBV20-1,.,TRBJ1-5,TGCAGTGCTCCCACATACAGGGGTTATCAGCCCCAGCATTTT,CSAPTYRGYQPQHF
.,TRBV11-1,few,TRBJ2-7,TGTGCCAGCAGCCATACTGACTCCCCCTCCTACGAGCAGTACTTC,CASSHTDSPSYEQYF
TRBD1,TRBV13,.,TRBJ2-7,TGTGCCAGCAGCTTAGACCCCGGGACAGCAGTCGAGCAGTACTTC,CASSLDPGTAVEQYF
.,TRBV20-1,few,TRBJ1-2,TGCAGTGCTAGAGACGGGACAAGGAATGGCTACACCTTC,CSARDGTRNGYTF
.,TRBV13,few,TRBJ2-7,TGTGCCAGCAGCTTCCAAAAAGCCTCCTACGAGCAGTACTTC,CASSFQKASYEQYF
.,TRBV18,few,TRBJ1-2,TGTGCCAGCTCACCGGGGATACAGGGCCAAGATGATGGCTACACCTTC,CASSPGIQGQDDGYTF
TRBD1,TRBV4-2,once,TRBJ1-2,TGTGCCAGCAGACGAACAGGGGGAGGGCCCTATGGCTACACCTTC,CASRRTGGGPYGYTF
.,TRBV4-2,.,TRBJ1-4,TGTGCCAGCAGCCAAGAAAGGCAGGGGTGGGGTGAAAAACTGTTTTTT,CASSQERQGWGEKLFF
.,TRBV9,.,TRBJ2-3,TGTGCCAGCAGCGTAGCGCCCCGCGGGACAGATACGCAGTATTTT,CASSVAPRGTDTQYF
.,TRBV24-1,few,TRBJ2-1,TGTGCCACCAGTGAGGTTTCAGTTACCTCGAGCTCCTACAATGAGCAGTTCTTC,CATSEVSVTSSSYNEQFF
.,TRBV6-1,.,TRBJ1-2,TGTGCCAGCAGTGAACTTCGGGGCTATGGCTACACCTTC,CASSELRGYGYTF
.,TRBV20-1,.,TRBJ2-5,TGCAGTGCTAGTTCGCTGGGAGAGACCCAGTACTTC,CSASSLGETQYF
.,TRBV12-3/TRBV12-4,.,TRBJ2-2,TGTGCCAGCAGTTTAATGGGCAGGCCGAACACCGGGGAGCTGTTTTTT,CASSLMGRPNTGELFF
TRBD1,TRBV11-2,few,TRBJ1-6,TGTGCCAGCAGCTTAGGCGACAGGGTTAATTCACCCCTCCACTTT,CASSLGDRVNSPLHF
TRBD2,TRBV12-3/TRBV12-4,few,TRBJ2-3,TGTGCCAGCAGTTTACCTACAGCGGGAGGGGGCACAGATACGCAGTATTTT,CASSLPTAGGGTDTQYF
.,TRBV9,.,TRBJ1-4,TGTGCCAGCAGCGTAGGAACAGGGCTTAATGAAAAACTGTTTTTT,CASSVGTGLNEKLFF
.,TRBV7-9,few,TRBJ1-4,TGTGCCAGCAGCTTAGGGGAGCATAATGAAAAACTGTTTTTT,CASSLGEHNEKLFF
.,TRBV9,many,TRBJ2-7,TGTGCCAGCAGCCCCCCTCGGACGATTAGCTCCTACGAGCAGTACTTC,CASSPPRTISSYEQYF
.,TRBV20-1,.,TRBJ1-1,TGCAGTGCTAGAGGCAGGGTGGACACTGAAGCTTTCTTT,CSARGRVDTEAFF
TRBD2,TRBV25-1,few,TRBJ2-1,TGTGCCAGCAGTGAACTAGCGGGAGGACACAATGAGCAGTTCTTC,CASSELAGGHNEQFF
.,TRBV25-1,few,TRBJ2-1,TGTGCCAGCAGTGGGTTTAAAGAGCAGTTCTTC,CASSGFKEQFF
TRBD2,TRBV20-1,.,TRBJ2-1,TGCAGTGCTAGAGTACTGACTAGCGGGAGGTTGAGCTCCTACAATGAGCAGTTCTTC,CSARVLTSGRLSSYNEQFF
TRBD1,TRBV27,few,TRBJ1-1,TGTGCCAGCAGTTCTGGACAGGGGCGGAACACTGAAGCTTTCTTT,CASSSGQGRNTEAFF
.,TRBV11-2,many,TRBJ2-1,TGTGCCAGCAGCTTAGTGCCGATTTTGAAGGAGCAGTTCTTC,CASSLVPILKEQFF
.,TRBV3-1,.,TRBJ2-3,TGTGCCAGCAGAGGACAGTCCTACCGCACAGATACGCAGTATTTT,CASRGQSYRTDTQYF
TRBD1,TRBV25-1,.,TRBJ2-3,TGTGCCAGCAGTGAATACCGGACAGGGCGTACGCAGTATTTT,CASSEYRTGRTQYF
TRBD2,TRBV5-1,.,TRBJ2-3,TGCGCCAGCAGCTTGTTCGGCGGGGGGGCTAGAGATACGCAGTATTTT,CASSLFGGGARDTQYF
TRBD1,TRBV28,.,TRBJ2-5,TGTGCCACCACGACCGGACAGGAAGGGACCCAGTACTTC,CATTTGQEGTQYF
.,TRBV6-1,.,TRBJ1-2,TGTGCCAGCAGCCCTCTCCTCCGGGGGAGGTCTAGGTTCGACTACACCTTC,CASSPLLRGRSRFDYTF
TRBD1,TRBV27,few,TRBJ2-7,TGTGCCACCTGGACAGGGCACGAGCAGTACTTC,CATWTGHEQYF
.,TRBV2,.,TRBJ1-5,TGTGCCAGCAACAATAGGCTCCCCGGGCAGCCCCAGCATTTT,CASNNRLPGQPQHF
.,TRBV20-1,.,TRBJ2-7,TGCAGTGCTGCGGGCAGGGGCAACGAGCAGTACTTC,CSAAGRGNEQYF
TRBD2,TRBV20-1,.,TRBJ2-5,TGCAGTGCCCTAGTGACGGGGGGATACAATGAGCAGTACTTC,CSALVTGGYNEQYF
.,TRBV28,.,TRBJ1-2,TGTGCCAGCAGTTTAGAACAGGTCTATGGCTACACCTTC,CASSLEQVYGYTF
.,TRBV2,.,TRBJ1-2,TGTGCCAGCGCGGCCTCTAACTATGGCTACACCTTC,CASAASNYGYTF
TRBD1,TRBV7-9,.,TRBJ2-3,TGTGCCAGCAGCTCTTACGGGGACCTAGGGACAGGAGGGACAGATACGCAGTATTTT,CASSSYGDLGTGGTDTQYF
TRBD2,TRBV10-3,.,TRBJ2-2,TGTGCCATCAAGACTAGCGAGATCTACACCGGGGAGCTGTTTTTT,CAIKTSEIYTGELFF
.,TRBV7-2,.,TRBJ1-2,TGTGCCAGCAGGTTTCAGGGGTCCCTCTATGGCTACACCTTC,CASRFQGSLYGYTF
.,TRBV3-1,few,TRBJ2-5,TGTGCCAGCAGCCAAGCAATGTTAAGGGAGACCCAGTACTTC,CASSQAMLRETQYF
.,TRBV4-2,.,TRBJ2-1,TGTGCCAGCAGCCACGGGATTTCAAGCTCCTACAATGAGCAGTTCTTC,CASSHGISSSYNEQFF
.,TRBV12-3/TRBV12-4,.,TRBJ2-1,TGTGCCAGCAGGAGAATAGCGGAGCCCTACAATGAGCAGTTCTTC,CASRRIAEPYNEQFF
TRBD2,TRBV27,few,TRBJ2-7,TGTGCCAGCAGTTGGGAGGGGACTAGCGGGAGTTCCTACGAGCAGTACTTC,CASSWEGTSGSSYEQYF
.,TRBV7-7,.,TRBJ2-2,TGTGCTAGCAGCTCGGACGGACCCACCGGGGAGCTGTTTTTT,CASSSDGPTGELFF
.,TRBV27,.,TRBJ1-1,TGTGCCAGCATGCGGTCCATGGACACTGAAGCTTTCTTT,CASMRSMDTEAFF
TRBD1,TRBV6-2/TRBV6-3,.,TRBJ2-1,TGTGCCAGCAGTTCTCCCTCGGACAGGGTGGCGTACAATGAGCAGTTCTTC,CASSSPSDRVAYNEQFF
.,TRBV3-1,.,TRBJ1-5,TGTGCCAGCAGCCAGGGGCACCCTCAGCCCCAGCATTTT,CASSQGHPQPQHF
TRBD2,TRBV20-1,few,TRBJ2-4,TGCAGTGCCCGGGGACTACGCAAAAACATTCAGTACTTC,CSARGLRKNIQYF
TRBD1,TRBV6-7,.,TRBJ2-3,TGTGCCAGTACACCATCAGGGGGTGGGGCAGATACGCAGTATTTT,CASTPSGGGADTQYF
.,TRBV6-5,many,TRBJ1-2,TGTGCCAGCAGTTTGCGGGGAGGGGTCGGCTACACCTTC,CASSLRGGVGYTF